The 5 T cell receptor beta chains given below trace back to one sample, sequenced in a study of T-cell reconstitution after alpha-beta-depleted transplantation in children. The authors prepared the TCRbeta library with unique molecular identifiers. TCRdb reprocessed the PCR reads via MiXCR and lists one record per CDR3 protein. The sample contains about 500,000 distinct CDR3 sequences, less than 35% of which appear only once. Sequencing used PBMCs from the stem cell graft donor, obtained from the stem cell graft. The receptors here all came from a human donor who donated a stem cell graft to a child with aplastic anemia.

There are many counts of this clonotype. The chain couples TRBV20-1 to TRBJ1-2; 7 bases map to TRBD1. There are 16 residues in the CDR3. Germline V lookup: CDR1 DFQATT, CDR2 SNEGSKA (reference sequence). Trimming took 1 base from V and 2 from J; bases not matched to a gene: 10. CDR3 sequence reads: CSARADPGQLNYGYTF. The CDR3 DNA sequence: TGCAGTGCTAGAGCCGATCCGGGACAGCTAAACTATGGCTACACCTTC.

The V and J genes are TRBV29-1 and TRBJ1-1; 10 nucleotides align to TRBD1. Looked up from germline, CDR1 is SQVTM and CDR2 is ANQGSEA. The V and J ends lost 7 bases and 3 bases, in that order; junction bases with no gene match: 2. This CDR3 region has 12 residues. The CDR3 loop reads CSAGQGDTEAFF. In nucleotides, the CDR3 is TGCAGCGCTGGACAGGGGGACACTGAAGCTTTCTTT.

The CDR3 DNA reads TGTGCCAGGAGCCCCGGACTGCCCGGGGATGAGCAGTTCTTC. Translated: CARSPGLPGDEQFF. The J gene is TRBJ2-1, the V gene TRBV5-6; D may be TRBD2 (5 bases). V lost 8 bases and J 8 bases, leaving 20 bases between the germline ends. Looked up from germline, CDR1 is SGHDT and CDR2 is YYEEEE. The CDR3 runs to 14 residues.

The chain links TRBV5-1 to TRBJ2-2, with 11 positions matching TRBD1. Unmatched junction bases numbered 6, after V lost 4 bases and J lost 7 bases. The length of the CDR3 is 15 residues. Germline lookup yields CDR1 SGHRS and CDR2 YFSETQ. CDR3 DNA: TGCGCCAGCAGCGGAGGACAGGGGGCCGACGGGGAGCTGTTTTTT. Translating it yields CASSGGQGADGELFF.

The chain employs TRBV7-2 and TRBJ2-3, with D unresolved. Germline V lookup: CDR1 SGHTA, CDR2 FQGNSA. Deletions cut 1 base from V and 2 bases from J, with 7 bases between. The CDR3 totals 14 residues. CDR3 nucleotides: TGTGCCAGCAGCTTAGACGACGCCACAGATACGCAGTATTTT. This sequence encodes CASSLDDATDTQYF.